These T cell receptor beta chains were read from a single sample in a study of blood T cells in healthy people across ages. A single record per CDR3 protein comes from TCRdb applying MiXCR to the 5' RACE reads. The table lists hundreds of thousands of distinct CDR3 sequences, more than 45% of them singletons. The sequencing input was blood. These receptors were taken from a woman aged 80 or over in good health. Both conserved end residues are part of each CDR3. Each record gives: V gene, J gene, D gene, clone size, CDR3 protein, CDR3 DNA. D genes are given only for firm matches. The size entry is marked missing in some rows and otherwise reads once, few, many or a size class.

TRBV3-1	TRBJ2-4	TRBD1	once	CASSQETGGLWKEQYF	TGTGCCAGCAGCCAAGAAACAGGGGGCCTTTGGAAAGAGCAGTACTTC
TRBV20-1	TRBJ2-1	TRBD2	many	CSARGSGEALSYNEQFF	TGCAGTGCTAGAGGTAGCGGGGAGGCCCTCTCCTACAATGAGCAGTTCTTC
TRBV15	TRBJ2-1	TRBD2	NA	CATSSWREGPFDEQFF	TGTGCCACCAGCAGCTGGCGGGAGGGCCCATTCGATGAGCAGTTCTTC
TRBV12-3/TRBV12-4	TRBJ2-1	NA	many	CASSPWNRYNEQFF	TGTGCCAGCAGTCCTTGGAATAGGTACAATGAGCAGTTCTTC
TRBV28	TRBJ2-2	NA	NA	CANSLRTFTGELFF	TGTGCCAACAGTTTAAGGACTTTCACCGGGGAGCTGTTTTTT
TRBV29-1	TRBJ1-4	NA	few	CSVEFGEKLFF	TGCAGCGTTGAGTTTGGCGAAAAACTGTTTTTT
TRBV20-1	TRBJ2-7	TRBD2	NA	CSASRSGSTYEQYF	TGCAGTGCCAGCCGAAGCGGGAGTACCTACGAGCAGTACTTC
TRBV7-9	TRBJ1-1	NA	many	CASSLVEGRAFF	TGTGCCAGCAGCTTAGTCGAGGGGAGAGCTTTCTTT
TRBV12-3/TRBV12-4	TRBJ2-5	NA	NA	CASTSSGATQYF	TGTGCCAGCACATCCAGTGGGGCGACCCAGTACTTC
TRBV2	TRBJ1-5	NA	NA	CVSKRERNQPQHF	TGTGTCAGCAAGAGGGAAAGGAATCAGCCCCAGCATTTT
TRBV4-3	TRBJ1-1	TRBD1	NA	CASSQEGGGGDLAFF	TGCGCCAGCAGCCAAGAAGGGGGCGGGGGCGATCTCGCTTTCTTT
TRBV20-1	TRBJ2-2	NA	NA	CSARMLGNTGELFF	TGCAGTGCTAGAATGCTAGGTAACACCGGGGAGCTGTTTTTT
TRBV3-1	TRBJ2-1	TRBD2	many	CASSVSGGDYNEQFF	TGTGCCAGCAGCGTTAGCGGGGGGGACTACAATGAGCAGTTCTTC
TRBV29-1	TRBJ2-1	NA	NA	CSVGGGNEQFF	TGCAGCGTTGGAGGGGGCAATGAGCAGTTCTTC
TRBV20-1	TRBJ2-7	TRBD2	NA	CSARDSRLAGILYEQYF	TGCAGTGCTAGAGATTCCCGACTAGCGGGAATCCTCTACGAGCAGTACTTC
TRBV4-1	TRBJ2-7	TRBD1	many	CASSQEGGQGLYEQYF	TGCGCCAGCAGCCAAGAAGGGGGACAGGGGCTCTACGAGCAGTACTTC
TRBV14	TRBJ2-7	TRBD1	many	CASSQGTELYEQYF	TGTGCCAGCAGCCAGGGGACAGAACTCTACGAGCAGTACTTC
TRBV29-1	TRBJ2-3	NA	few	CSLSYPADTQYF	TGCAGCCTTTCATATCCAGCAGATACGCAGTATTTT
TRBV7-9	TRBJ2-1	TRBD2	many	CASSLGTRGTDNEQFF	TGTGCCAGCAGCCTCGGGACTAGGGGAACAGACAATGAGCAGTTCTTC
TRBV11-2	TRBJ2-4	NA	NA	CASSFTGRVGKNIQYF	TGTGCCAGCAGCTTCACGGGACGCGTGGGGAAAAACATTCAGTACTTC
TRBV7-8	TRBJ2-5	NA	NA	CASSPRPPNVLEGQYF	TGTGCCAGCAGCCCTCGGCCCCCCAACGTGTTAGAGGGCCAGTACTTC
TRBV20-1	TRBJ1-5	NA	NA	CSAPPGGYNQPQHF	TGCAGTGCCCCCCCGGGGGGCTACAATCAGCCCCAGCATTTT
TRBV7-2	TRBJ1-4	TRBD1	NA	CASSFAGQSYNEKLFF	TGTGCCAGCAGCTTCGCGGGACAGTCGTATAATGAAAAACTGTTTTTT
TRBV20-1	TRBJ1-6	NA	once	CSASPTTVGSPNSPLHF	TGCAGTGCTAGTCCTACGACAGTGGGCAGCCCAAATTCACCCCTCCACTTT
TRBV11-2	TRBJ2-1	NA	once	CASSVDPGGEQFF	TGTGCCAGCAGCGTAGATCCCGGGGGTGAGCAGTTCTTC
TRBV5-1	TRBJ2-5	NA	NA	CASSLTRATETQYF	TGCGCCAGCAGCCTGACCCGGGCCACGGAGACCCAGTACTTC
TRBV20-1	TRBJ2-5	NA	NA	CSASFGSIGEETQYF	TGCAGTGCTAGCTTCGGGTCTATTGGGGAAGAGACCCAGTACTTC
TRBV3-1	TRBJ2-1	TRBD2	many	CASSFGLAGNEQFF	TGTGCCAGCAGCTTTGGACTAGCCGGCAATGAGCAGTTCTTC
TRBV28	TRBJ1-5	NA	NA	CASSSGQGIQPQHF	TGTGCCAGCAGTTCGGGGCAGGGGATTCAGCCCCAGCATTTT
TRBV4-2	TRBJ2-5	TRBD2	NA	CASSPRTSGKETQYF	TGTGCCAGCAGCCCAAGGACTAGCGGGAAAGAGACCCAGTACTTC
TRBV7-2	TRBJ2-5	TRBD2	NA	CASSFGTSGPLETQYF	TGTGCCAGCAGCTTCGGGACTAGCGGTCCGTTAGAGACCCAGTACTTC
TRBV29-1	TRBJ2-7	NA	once	CSVEETPAEQYF	TGCAGCGTTGAAGAAACCCCAGCCGAGCAGTACTTC
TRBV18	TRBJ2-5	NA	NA	CASSPQTKETQYF	TGTGCCAGCTCACCACAAACGAAAGAGACCCAGTACTTC
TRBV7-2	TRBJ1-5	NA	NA	CASSGGPLQPRHF	TGTGCCAGCAGCGGGGGCCCGCTTCAGCCCCGGCATTTT
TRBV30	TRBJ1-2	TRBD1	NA	CAWNLPGQGAKDYGYTF	TGTGCCTGGAATCTACCGGGACAGGGGGCGAAGGACTATGGCTACACCTTC
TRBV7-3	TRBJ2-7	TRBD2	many	CASSESASGRAAAEQYF	TGTGCCAGCAGCGAATCTGCTAGCGGGAGGGCCGCGGCCGAGCAGTACTTC
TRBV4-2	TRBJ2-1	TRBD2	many	CASSQGGGGSYNEQFF	TGTGCCAGCAGCCAAGGTGGGGGAGGGTCCTACAATGAGCAGTTCTTC
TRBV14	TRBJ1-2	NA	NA	CASSRNLDYGYTF	TGTGCCAGCAGCCGAAATTTGGACTATGGCTACACCTTC
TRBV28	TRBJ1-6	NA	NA	CASTPRAVNGSPLHF	TGTGCCAGCACCCCTCGGGCGGTCAATGGTTCACCCCTCCACTTT
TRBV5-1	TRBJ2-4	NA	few	CASSHLTVTRPNIQYF	TGCGCCAGCAGCCACCTGACTGTCACCCGTCCCAACATTCAGTACTTC
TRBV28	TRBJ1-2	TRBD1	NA	CASNMGQAHGYTF	TGTGCCAGCAATATGGGACAGGCACATGGCTACACCTTC
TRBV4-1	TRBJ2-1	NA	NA	CASSQAWGPPEQFF	TGCGCCAGCAGCCAAGCGTGGGGCCCCCCCGAGCAGTTCTTC
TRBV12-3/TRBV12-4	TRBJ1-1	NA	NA	CASSYRANTEAFF	TGTGCCAGCAGTTACAGGGCGAACACTGAAGCTTTCTTT
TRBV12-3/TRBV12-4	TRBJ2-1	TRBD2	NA	CASSKGLAGATGDEQFF	TGTGCCAGCAGTAAAGGACTAGCGGGGGCCACCGGCGATGAGCAGTTCTTC
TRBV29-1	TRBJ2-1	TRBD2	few	CSVFSGSSYNEQFF	TGCAGCGTTTTTAGCGGGAGCTCCTACAATGAGCAGTTCTTC
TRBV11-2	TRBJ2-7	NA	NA	CASSLLGDTRSYNEQYF	TGTGCCAGCAGCTTACTGGGGGACACTCGCTCCTACAATGAGCAGTACTTC
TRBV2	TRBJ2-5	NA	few	CASSEIPEETQYF	TGTGCCAGCAGTGAAATCCCGGAAGAGACCCAGTACTTC
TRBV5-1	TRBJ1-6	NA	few	CASSLDGNSPLHF	TGCGCCAGCAGCTTGGACGGGAATTCACCCCTCCACTTT
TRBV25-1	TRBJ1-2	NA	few	CASSGLRETHGYTF	TGTGCCAGCAGTGGTCTCAGGGAAACCCATGGCTACACCTTC
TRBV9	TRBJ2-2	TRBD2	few	CASSEGLAGGRTGELFF	TGTGCCAGCAGCGAGGGACTAGCGGGAGGGCGGACCGGGGAGCTGTTTTTT
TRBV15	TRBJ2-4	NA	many	CATSRDRVRNIQYF	TGTGCCACCAGCAGAGACAGGGTCAGGAACATTCAGTACTTC
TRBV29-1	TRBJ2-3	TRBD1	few	CSGGQSTDTQYF	TGCAGCGGGGGACAGAGCACAGATACGCAGTATTTT
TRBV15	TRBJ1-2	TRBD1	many	CATSSGSGTGTYGYTF	TGTGCCACCAGCAGTGGTAGTGGGACAGGGACCTATGGCTACACCTTC
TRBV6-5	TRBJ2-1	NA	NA	CASSYSGRGTQFF	TGTGCCAGCAGTTACTCAGGTCGCGGGACACAGTTCTTC
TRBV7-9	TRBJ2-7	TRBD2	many	CASSPLAGGPYEQYF	TGTGCCAGCAGTCCGCTAGCGGGAGGGCCCTACGAGCAGTACTTC
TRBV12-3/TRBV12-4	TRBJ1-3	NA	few	CASREQGSGNTIYF	TGTGCCAGCAGGGAACAGGGTTCTGGAAACACCATATATTTT
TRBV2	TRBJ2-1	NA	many	CASRSVTGNPYNEQFF	TGTGCCAGCAGGAGCGTTACAGGGAATCCCTACAATGAGCAGTTCTTC
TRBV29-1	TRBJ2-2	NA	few	CSVRGPYTGELFF	TGCAGCGTACGGGGGCCCTACACCGGGGAGCTGTTTTTT
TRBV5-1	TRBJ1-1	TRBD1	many	CASSRTGDTTAFF	TGCGCCAGCAGCAGGACAGGGGATACCACAGCTTTCTTT